This T cell receptor (beta chain) is drawn from a study of blood T cell repertoires in COVID-19. Turning to the study itself: Acute and convalescent COVID-19 samples came from the United States, Italy and Spain. Nucleic acid was either cDNA or gDNA, and it came from T cells, B-cell-depleted T cells, or PBMCs.

The CDR3 has 15 residues. CDR1 MNHEY and CDR2 SMNVEV come from the germline V gene (reference sequence). The junction had 8 bases not matched to a gene; V was cut back by 2 bases and J by 7 bases. In the study's own analysis: Researchers report that nucleated cell counts were estimated from reference gene primer amplification. TCRdb's copy holds only in-frame clones and misses some; the assay was immunoSEQ multiplex PCR. V, J and clone size were drawn from that table, and D and trimming were deduced from the DNA. The sample shows 100,000 to 120,000 clones, approximately 82% of them seen only once. The sequence came from an elderly woman with acute or convalescent COVID-19. Material for sequencing was peripheral blood. The chain recombines TRBV27 with TRBJ1-5; TRBD1 agrees at 7 bases. CDR3 protein: CASSLTTGASQPQHF. In DNA, the CDR3 is TGTGCCAGCAGTTTAACCACAGGGGCTAGCCAGCCCCAGCATTTT.